These T cell receptor beta chains were read from a single sample in a study of siplizumab effects on memory and regulatory T cells. TCRdb's table, derived via immunoSEQ multiplex PCR, lists solely in-frame clones and lacks some. This sample has over 100,000 clones; 93% occur once, and the top ten carry 0.16%. The sequencing input was non-Treg CD4+ T cells sorted from blood. The receptors here all came from a human donor in good health. CDR3s include the opening cysteine and the closing phenylalanine or tryptophan.

v_call	cdr3_length	j_call	cdr3_aa
TRBV6-7	12	TRBJ2-7	CASSPGGVGQYF
TRBV7-8	18	TRBJ1-1	CASSSGKWGTGLGTEAFF
TRBV7-9	15	TRBJ2-2	CASSLAGGATGELFF
TRBV6-5	14	TRBJ2-7	CASRPHMGSDEQYF
TRBV6-5	13	TRBJ2-7	CASSRQGSYEQYF
TRBV5-5	13	TRBJ2-5	CASSSGQSETQYF
TRBV11-2	15	TRBJ2-1	CASSSDRGSYNEQFF
TRBV27	12	TRBJ2-5	CASSLSGETQYF
TRBV6-6	15	TRBJ2-7	CASSYARRGLYEQYF
TRBV7-9	17	TRBJ1-3	CASSFYNRPSSGNTIYF
TRBV12-5	18	TRBJ2-3	CASGSGLAGGGFTDTQYF
TRBV19	15	TRBJ1-6	CASSRQGLGEPPLHF
TRBV6-1	15	TRBJ1-1	CASSEPGEMNTEAFF
TRBV2	14	TRBJ2-3	CASSADRGTDTQYF
TRBV7-3	14	TRBJ1-3	CASSEDRAGNTIYF
TRBV10-3	20	TRBJ2-4	CAISESLTSGAKLAKNIQYF